This TCR beta chain originates from a study of neurological immune-mediated disorders. Study-wide results and limits: Phylogenetic grouping assigned the repertoires of 18 of 34 multiple sclerosis patients to a single related-CDR3 cluster, which may represent a signature. Multiple sclerosis was found to have the least TCR clonal expansion, below healthy controls, and HTLV-1-associated myelopathy the most. CDR3 amino acid sequences found in expanded clones were never shared across subjects, suggesting private repertoires in all groups.

There are many counts of this clonotype. Its antigen is not known. Synthesis of cDNA used 5'RACE (with 10-nucleotide random UMIs). TCRdb ran MiXCR on the 5' RACE reads and lists one entry per CDR3 protein. The table has 55,000 to 75,000 distinct CDR3 sequences, 4% to 6% seen once. The TCR comes from a woman in her thirties with multiple sclerosis. Specimen: PBMCs.

The CDR3 protein is CSAGQGNDEKLFF. The CDR3 region has the DNA TGCAGTGCTGGACAGGGGAATGATGAAAAACTGTTTTTT. The chain combines TRBV20-1 with TRBJ1-4, with 9 bases that match TRBD1. With V trimmed by 5 bases and J by 6 bases, 4 bases remained unmatched. Per germline, CDR1 DFQATT and CDR2 SNEGSKA (reference sequence). This CDR3 contains 13 residues.